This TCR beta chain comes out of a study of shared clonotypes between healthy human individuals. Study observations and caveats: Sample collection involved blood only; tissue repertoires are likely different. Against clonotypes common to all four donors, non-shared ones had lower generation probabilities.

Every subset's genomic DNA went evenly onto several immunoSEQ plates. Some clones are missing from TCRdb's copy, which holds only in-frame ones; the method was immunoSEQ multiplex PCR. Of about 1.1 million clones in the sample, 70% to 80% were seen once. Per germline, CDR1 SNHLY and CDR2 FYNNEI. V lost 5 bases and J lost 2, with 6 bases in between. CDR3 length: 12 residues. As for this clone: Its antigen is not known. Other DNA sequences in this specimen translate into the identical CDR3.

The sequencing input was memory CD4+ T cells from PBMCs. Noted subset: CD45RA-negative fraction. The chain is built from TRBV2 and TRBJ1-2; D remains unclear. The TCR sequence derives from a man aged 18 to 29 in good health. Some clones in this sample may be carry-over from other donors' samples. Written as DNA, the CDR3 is TGTGCCAGCAGTCTAGAGAACTATGGCTACACCTTC. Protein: CASSLENYGYTF.